This T cell receptor beta chain is from a study of T cell clonality in common variable immunodeficiency. This clone has a count of ten or more. The target antigen is unknown. Sequencing input was equivalent genomic DNA from CVID and controls. Some clones are missing from TCRdb's copy, which holds only in-frame ones; the method was immunoSEQ multiplex PCR. The sample shows about 52,000 clones, no singletons; the ten largest hold more than 2%. Findings and limits, study-wide: T cell subpopulation sequencing would be needed to explain CVID clonality. CVID subjects shared fewer TCRbeta clones than healthy controls did.

Caucasian heritage predominated among both patients and controls. Input material: peripheral blood mononuclear cells. The source is a person aged 18-69 years in good health.

CDR3 region: CSATKGYTGELFF. The sequenced CDR3 bases are TGCAGTGCTACCAAGGGGTACACCGGGGAG. The rearrangement joins TRBV20-1 to TRBJ2-2; maybe TRBD1 (5 bases). Read coverage stops 3 residues before the CDR3 terminus; the germline J gene supplies the remainder. The CDR3 has 13 amino acids. From germline, CDR1 is DFQATT and CDR2 SNEGSKA (reference sequence). Trimming took off 4 bases at V and 3 bases at J, with 9 bases between the two ends.